This T cell receptor (beta chain) was found in a study of shared clonotypes between healthy human individuals. TCRdb's copy holds only in-frame clones and misses some; the assay was immunoSEQ multiplex PCR. Here the sample spans hundreds of thousands of clones, 90% to 97% being singletons. CDR3 length equals 16 residues. Between the trimmed V and J ends, which lost 8 bases and 5 bases, there was a span of 25 bases. Looked up from germline, CDR1 is MNHEY and CDR2 is SMNVEV (reference sequence). This chain connects TRBV27 to TRBJ2-7, with D possibly matching TRBD1 (6 bases). Sequencing was performed on naive CD4+ T cells sorted from blood. Subset specified: CD45RA+ positively selected. The receptor comes from a woman in her twenties or thirties in good health. The CDR3 region has the DNA TGTGCCAGCCGCGAATCCGGCACAGGGACATTCGACGAGCAGTACTTC. It translates to CASRESGTGTFDEQYF.